This TCR beta chain was recorded in a study of T-cell memory formation after mild COVID-19. Study-wide context: TCR clusters largely stayed donor specific.

This CDR3 has 14 amino acids. CDR1 DFQATT and CDR2 SNEGSKA come from the germline V gene (reference sequence). V lost 2 bases to trimming and J lost 4 bases, with 14 bases between them. Study outcomes and limitations: Nothing showed for sure that second-wave clones peaking on day 37 were SARS-CoV-2 specific.

In TCRdb, the 5' RACE reads were re-called with MiXCR into one record per CDR3 protein. The sample has over 300,000 distinct CDR3 sequences; roughly 20% are singletons. Notes on this clonotype: Its target is unknown.

The gene calls are TRBV20-1 and TRBJ1-1; tentative D call: TRBD1 (5 bases). The clonotype originates from a man aged 18 to 30 who had mild COVID-19 (a few samples of this study predate the infection). Cell type and time point are not known. Sequencing input: PBMCs or a T cell subset sorted from them (not recorded which). CDR3 sequence reads: CSARSGGTSTEAFF. The DNA of the CDR3 is TGCAGTGCTAGAAGCGGGGGAACGAGCACTGAAGCTTTCTTT.